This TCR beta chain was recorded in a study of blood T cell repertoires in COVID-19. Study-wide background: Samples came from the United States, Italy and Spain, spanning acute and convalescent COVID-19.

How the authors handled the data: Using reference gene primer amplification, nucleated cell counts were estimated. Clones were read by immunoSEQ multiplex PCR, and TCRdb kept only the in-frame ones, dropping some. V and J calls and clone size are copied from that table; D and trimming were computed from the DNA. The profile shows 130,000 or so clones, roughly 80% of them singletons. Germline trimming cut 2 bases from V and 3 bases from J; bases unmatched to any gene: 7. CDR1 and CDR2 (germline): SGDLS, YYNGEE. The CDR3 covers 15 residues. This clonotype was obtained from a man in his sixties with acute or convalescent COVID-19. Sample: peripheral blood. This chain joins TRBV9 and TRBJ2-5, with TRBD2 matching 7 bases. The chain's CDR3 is CASSVSLGGEETQYF. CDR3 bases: TGTGCCAGCAGCGTGTCGCTGGGGGGGGAAGAGACCCAGTACTTC. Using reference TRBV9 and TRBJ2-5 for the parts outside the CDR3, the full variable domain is DSGVTQTPKHLITATGQRVTLRCSPRSGDLSVYWYQQSLDQGLQFLIQYYNGEERAKGNILERFSAQQFPDLHSELNLSSLELGDSALYFCASSVSLGGEETQYFGPGTRLLVL.